This T cell receptor (beta chain) was sequenced during a study of T cells in Graves' hyperthyroidism and ophthalmopathy. Study-level findings and limits: Classification by a 13 V-J model distinguished ophthalmopathy from stable hyperthyroidism.

After removal of 3 bases from V and 1 base from J, the junction contained 7 bases not matched to a gene. Germline V lookup: CDR1 LNHNV, CDR2 YYDKDF (reference sequence). This CDR3 has 17 residues. Using RNA transcripts as the source, TCR beta CDR3 regions were amplified. The primer set for the first-round RT-PCR of the TCR CDR3 was HTBI. TCRdb fed the multiplex PCR reads into MiXCR, producing one record per CDR3 protein. The repertoire consists of a few hundred thousand distinct CDR3 sequences, with about 16% occurring once and the leading ten covering around 32%. Researchers barred patients who had uncontrolled infection, other autoimmune disease, pregnancy or lactation. Diagnoses were established using clinical symptoms, serum thyroxine and TRAb, thyroid ultrasound and orbital computed tomography. This clonotype was observed a handful of times. Its specificity is unknown.

The source material was blood. The sequence was collected from a woman aged 30 to 39 with Graves' ophthalmopathy. The chain joins TRBV15 to TRBJ2-2; 8 bases map to TRBD1. The CDR3 is CATSRRGTGVNTGELFF. The CDR3 DNA reads as TGTGCCACCAGCAGGAGGGGGACAGGAGTGAACACCGGGGAGCTGTTTTTT.